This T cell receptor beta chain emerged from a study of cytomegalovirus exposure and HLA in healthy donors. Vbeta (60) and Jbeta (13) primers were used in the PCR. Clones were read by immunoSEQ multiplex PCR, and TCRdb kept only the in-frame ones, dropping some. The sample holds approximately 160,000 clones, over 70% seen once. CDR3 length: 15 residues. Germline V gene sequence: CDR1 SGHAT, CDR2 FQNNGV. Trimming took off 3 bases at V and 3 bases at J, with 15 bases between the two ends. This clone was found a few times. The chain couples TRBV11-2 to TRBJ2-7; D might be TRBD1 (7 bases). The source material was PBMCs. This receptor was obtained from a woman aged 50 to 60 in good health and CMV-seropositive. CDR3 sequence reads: CASSFWGDSDYEQYF. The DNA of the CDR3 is TGTGCCAGCAGCTTTTGGGGGGACAGCGACTACGAGCAGTACTTC.